This T cell receptor beta chain was identified during a study of shared clonotypes between healthy human individuals. It was across several immunoSEQ plates that each subset's genomic DNA was evenly split. Generated by immunoSEQ multiplex PCR, the TCRdb table keeps only in-frame clones and is missing some. The sample holds 2 million to 3 million clones, roughly 93% seen once. Naive CD45RA+ and memory CD45RA-negative subsets were split from CD4+ cells. Regarding the study as a whole: Limitation of the genetic and exposure-history diversity represented came from the few donors.

Germline V gives CDR1 SGHVS, CDR2 FNYEAQ. The ends were cut back, 5 bases at V and 4 bases at J, with 18 bases in the middle. This CDR3 is built from 15 residues. In the case of this clone: Its antigen is currently unknown.

The rearrangement joins TRBV7-6 to TRBJ2-7; TRBD2 is a possible D gene (6 bases). The receptor comes from a man younger than 35 in good health. Some clones in this sample may be carry-over from other donors' samples. The sample taken for sequencing was naive CD4+ T cells from PBMCs. Subset defined: CD45RA+ positively selected. The CDR3: CASSPGTRADYEQYF. For the CDR3, the DNA is TGTGCCAGCAGCCCCGGGACTCGCGCCGATTACGAGCAGTACTTC.